This TCR beta chain was sequenced during a study of patients and donors after allogeneic stem cell transplantation (dated by TCRdb to between 2020 and 2021). The CDR3 spans 15 residues, from the cysteine through the phenylalanine. Of all the DNA, just the CDR3 is kept, 45 bases in frame from base 1. The germline ends are 18 bases apart after V is trimmed by 5 bases and J by 8 bases. Based on the germline V gene (reference sequence), the CDR1 and CDR2 sequences are SEHNR and FQNEAQ. Libraries were made using RT-PCR. The sequencer listed for this sample is NextSeq 550. TCRdb itself trimmed the public reads at Q25 with fastp, ran MiXCR and retained productive beta chains. CDR3 protein duplicates are merged, each entry listing the most common genes and DNA. The sample table lists over 400,000 distinct CDR3 sequences, roughly 17% of them with a count of one. Roughly 7% of the sample rests with the top ten.

Points on this clonotype: The target of this receptor is not known. Within one base of it there is no much larger clone, and no base qualities were kept.

This chain is built from TRBV7-9 and TRBJ1-4, with the D gene uncertain. The source of this sequence is a human donor who was either an allogeneic HSCT recipient or a stem cell or donor lymphocyte infusion donor (not recorded which). It is not recorded whose cells these are; they may come from a transplant donor. Sequenced: blood, either unsorted or a sorted T cell fraction (not recorded which). The nucleotide sequence is TGTGCCAGCAGCCCGCCGGGGTCTCGAGAGGAAAAACTGTTTTTT. It specifies CASSPPGSREEKLFF.